This T cell receptor (beta chain) was found in a study of blood T cell repertoires in COVID-19. Cohort assignment relied on participant-reported clinical history. This table comes from immunoSEQ multiplex PCR, and its TCRdb copy is limited to in-frame clones, with some not included. This sample has around 330,000 clones, with under 90% found just once. This TCR was sampled from a man aged 60 to 75 who had recovered from COVID-19. Input material: PBMCs or T cells enriched from blood (not recorded which).

CDR3 DNA: TGTGCCAGCAGCTTGGGACGCGGGCCCCACAATGAGCAGTTCTTC. This gives the protein CASSLGRGPHNEQFF. The chain carries TRBV5-4 and TRBJ2-1, with D maybe TRBD2 (5 bases). Germline V gene lookup returns CDR1 SGHNT and CDR2 YYREEE (reference sequence). V lost 0 bases and J lost 5, with 12 bases in between. The CDR3 sequence is 15 residues long.